The present T cell receptor (beta chain) was sequenced within a study of CD8+ T cells in alopecia areata. Overall study: Patients in the treated group were given tofacitinib by mouth, 5 to 10 mg twice a day.

Treatment meaning: oral pan-JAK inhibitor, 5-10 mg twice daily. Trimming cost V 6 bases and J 7 bases, with 10 bases left between them. Germline lookup yields CDR1 SNHLY and CDR2 FYNNEI. The CDR3 totals 12 residues. In each case, RNA was isolated and then reverse transcribed into cDNA as the sequencing template. Sequencing was performed with immunoSEQ multiplex PCR; in TCRdb, only in-frame clones are kept and a portion is missing. This table holds approximately 180,000 clones, about 55% found once. This clone showed up just a few times. This rearrangement joins TRBV2 to TRBJ2-1; no clear D gene. The receptor was derived from a human donor with alopecia areata. This specimen was CD8+ T cells sorted from blood, taken at week 24, from a patient treated with tofacitinib. The CDR3, as DNA: TGTGCCAGCAGCCCCTTGGGGAATGAGCAGTTCTTC. This encodes CASSPLGNEQFF.